The 27 T cell receptor beta chains in this list originate from one sample, sequenced in a study of blood T cell repertoires in COVID-19. Generated by immunoSEQ multiplex PCR, the TCRdb table keeps only in-frame clones and is missing some. This sample carries 250,000 or so clones, 85% to 90% of them seen once, and the ten largest clones take roughly 4.3%. What was sequenced was PBMCs or T cells enriched from blood (not recorded which). The origin of the receptors is a woman between 25 and 40 years old with acute COVID-19.

This clone was seen once. V and J are TRBV28 and TRBJ1-6, with TRBD1 matching 8 bases. V was pared by 2 bases and J by 7 bases, with 4 bases of the junction left unmatched. The CDR3 totals 15 residues. The germline CDR1 and CDR2 sequences are MDHEN and SYDVKM. CDR3 nucleotide sequence: TGTGCCAGCAGTTTACCGACAGGGGAAAATTCACCCCTCCACTTT. Translating it yields CASSLPTGENSPLHF.

As to this clone: Other DNA sequences of this sample code for an identical CDR3. The genes are TRBV30 and TRBJ1-4, with 8 bases lining up with TRBD1. The CDR3 covers 14 residues. Trimming at V came to 3 bases and at J to 6 bases, leaving 6 bases not matched to a gene. Germline CDR1 and CDR2: GTSNPN and SVGIG (reference sequence). CDR3 coding DNA: TGTGCCTGGAGCCCGGGGACAGGTGATGAAAAACTGTTTTTT. It codes for CAWSPGTGDEKLFF.

This clone came up once. The chain couples TRBV11-1 to TRBJ1-4; 10 bases fit TRBD1. This CDR3 spans 14 amino acids. V lost 4 bases and J lost 6; bases outside the gene matches: 2. The germline gives CDR1 SGHAT, CDR2 FQDESV (reference sequence). This CDR3 reads CASSSGTGDEKLFF. The CDR3 bases are TGTGCCAGCAGCTCCGGGACAGGGGATGAAAAACTGTTTTTT.

The chain employs TRBV28 and TRBJ2-1; no clear D. The germline CDR1 and CDR2 sequences are MDHEN and SYDVKM. V was shortened by 7 bases and J by 4 bases, with 8 bases between the two germline ends. The length of the CDR3 is 12 residues. CDR3 DNA sequence: TGTGCCAGCAATCACAATTACAATGAGCAGTTCTTC. Amino acids: CASNHNYNEQFF.

J is TRBJ2-7 and V is TRBV3-1 (or the pseudogene TRBV3-2), with 10 nucleotides matching TRBD1. J was trimmed by 7 bases and V by 0 bases; bases with no gene match: 3. Per the germline V gene, CDR1 is LGHDT and CDR2 is YNNKEL (reference sequence). CDR3 size: 14 residues. DNA of the CDR3: TGTGCCAGCAGCCAAGACAGGACAGGGGGAGAGCAGTACTTC. Residues: CASSQDRTGGEQYF.

This chain connects TRBV6-1 to TRBJ1-2, with 7 nucleotides matching TRBD1. CDR3 length: 15 amino acids. The germline V gene has CDR1 MNHNS and CDR2 SASEGT. Losses at the gene ends were 1 base for V and 4 bases for J; bases not matched to a gene: 6. Here the CDR3 reads CASSEDRGDGYGYTF. As DNA, the CDR3 is TGTGCCAGCAGTGAAGACAGGGGTGATGGCTATGGCTACACCTTC.

The genes are TRBV7-3 and TRBJ1-2; possible D gene TRBD1, 6 bases. This CDR3 is 13 amino acids long. Trimming took 8 bases from V and 5 from J, leaving 15 bases between them. Germline V CDR1 and CDR2: SGHTA, FQGTGA. CDR3 sequence (DNA): TGTGCCAGCGGAAAGGGGGAGGGATATGGCTACACCTTC. Protein sequence: CASGKGEGYGYTF.

The chain carries TRBV7-9 and TRBJ2-2; 7 bases align to TRBD1. The CDR3 runs to 13 residues. Germline values: CDR1 SEHNR, CDR2 FQNEAQ (reference sequence). V trimming: 7 bases; J trimming: 3 bases; junction bases outside the gene matches: 2. CDR3 sequence (DNA): TGTGCCAGCAATGACAGGGACACCGGGGAGCTGTTTTTT. Protein: CASNDRDTGELFF.

CDR3 sequence: CASSTGLAGRDEQFF. The CDR3 DNA reads TGTGCCAGCAGCACGGGACTAGCGGGAAGGGATGAGCAGTTCTTC. The chain uses TRBV7-2 and TRBJ2-1, with 13 bases that match TRBD2. The CDR3 contains 15 residues. CDR1 and CDR2 (germline): SGHTA, FQGNSA. Trimming cost V 5 bases and J 8 bases; bases outside gene matches: 6.

The chain carries TRBV7-3 and TRBJ2-1, with 8 bases that match TRBD2. After removal of 3 bases from V and 5 bases from J, the junction contained 12 bases not matched to a gene. CDR3 length: 17 amino acids. Looked up from germline, CDR1 is SGHTA and CDR2 is FQGTGA. The chain's CDR3 is CASSLAPTSVHHNEQFF. CDR3 nucleotide sequence: TGTGCCAGCAGCTTGGCCCCGACTAGCGTCCATCACAATGAGCAGTTCTTC.

This sequence joins TRBV6-5 and TRBJ2-1; D is unresolved. Per the germline V gene, CDR1 is MNHEY and CDR2 is SVGAGI. The CDR3 is 14 residues long. Trimming removed 5 bases at V and 4 bases at J, with 12 bases between. The CDR3 here is CASSPRTTYNEQFF. In nucleotides, the CDR3 is TGTGCCAGCAGTCCCCGCACTACGTACAATGAGCAGTTCTTC.

The DNA for the CDR3 is TGTGCCAGCACCGGGGGGGCGAGGTCTGGAAACACCATATATTTT. Amino acids: CASTGGARSGNTIYF. J is TRBJ1-3 and V is TRBV25-1, with D perhaps matching TRBD1 (6 bases). Trimming removed 7 bases at V and 1 base at J, with 14 bases between. The CDR3 is 15 residues long. Looked up from germline, CDR1 is MGHDK and CDR2 is SYGVNS. Supplemented by reference TRBV25-1 and TRBJ1-3, the full variable domain reads EADIYQTPRYLVIGTGKKITLECSQTMGHDKMYWYQQDPGMELHLIHYSYGVNSTEKGDLSSESTVSRIRTEHFPLTLESARPSHTSQYLCASTGGARSGNTIYFGEGSWLTVV.

CDR3 bases: TGTGCCAGCAGCCAAGACCCAGAGTGGACAGGAAGTTCCTACGAGCAGTACTTC. It yields the protein CASSQDPEWTGSSYEQYF. This chain uses TRBV3-1 (or the pseudogene TRBV3-2) with TRBJ2-7; TRBD1 agrees at 7 bases. The CDR3 extends over 18 amino acids. Germline CDR1 is LGHDT and CDR2 is YNNKEL (reference sequence). Trimming at V came to 0 bases and at J to 1 base, leaving 12 bases not matched to a gene.

The chain links TRBV6-5 to TRBJ1-1; TRBD1 matches at 9 bases. This CDR3 has 14 amino acids. After removal of 2 bases from V and 5 bases from J, the junction contained 3 bases not matched to a gene. Germline assignment: CDR1 MNHEY and CDR2 SVGAGI. CDR3 amino acids: CASSYTGGSTEAFF. The DNA of the CDR3 is TGTGCCAGCAGTTACACAGGGGGCAGTACTGAAGCTTTCTTT.

This chain joins TRBV9 and TRBJ2-2; 9 bases match TRBD2. Germline values: CDR1 SGDLS, CDR2 YYNGEE. The CDR3 has 19 amino acids. With 0 bases clipped from V and 5 bases from J, the junction kept 14 bases outside the gene matches. For the CDR3, the DNA is TGTGCCAGCAGCGTAGCCACATGGGGTAGCGGGAGAAATACCGGGGAGCTGTTTTTT. Translating it yields CASSVATWGSGRNTGELFF.

The chain links TRBV5-1 to TRBJ2-3; the D gene is possibly TRBD1 (6 bases). Trimming cost V 1 base and J 5 bases, with 17 bases left between them. The germline gives CDR1 SGHRS, CDR2 YFSETQ. The CDR3 totals 16 residues. CDR3 residues: CASSLRDITRGDTQYF. The CDR3, as DNA: TGCGCCAGCAGCTTGAGGGACATCACTCGGGGAGATACGCAGTATTTT.

V usage is TRBV9 and J usage is TRBJ2-3; 11 bases align to TRBD2. This CDR3 has 17 amino acids. Germline loops: CDR1 SGDLS, CDR2 YYNGEE. The V segment lost 0 bases and the J segment 4 bases; nucleotides outside the gene matches: 7. DNA for the CDR3: TGTGCCAGCAGCGTAGAACTAGCGGGAGTAGGATCAGATACGCAGTATTTT. It specifies CASSVELAGVGSDTQYF.

This clone was picked up one time. The CDR3 bases are TGTGCCAGCAGCCAAGAACCCTACTTTAGCGGGAGGAGAGGGGATGAGCAGTTCTTC. Translating it yields CASSQEPYFSGRRGDEQFF. V and J are TRBV3-1 (or the pseudogene TRBV3-2) and TRBJ2-1, with 10 bases matching TRBD2. Trimming took 0 bases from V and 8 from J; bases not matched to a gene: 16. This CDR3 has 19 residues. Looked up from germline, CDR1 is LGHDT and CDR2 is YNNKEL (reference sequence).

The chain carries TRBV6-4 and TRBJ2-1; D gene ambiguous. The length of the CDR3 is 15 residues. Per germline, CDR1 MRHNA and CDR2 SNTAGT. V gave up 0 bases and J gave up 2 bases, with 8 bases separating them. CDR3 sequence (DNA): TGTGCCAGCAGTGACTCGACTGGAACCTACAATGAGCAGTTCTTC. This sequence encodes CASSDSTGTYNEQFF.

This rearrangement joins TRBV4-1 to TRBJ2-1; perhaps TRBD2 as D (7 bases). The CDR3 is made up of 14 amino acids. In germline, CDR1 is MGHRA, CDR2 YSYEKL. The V end was cut by 3 bases, the J end by 13 bases, with 19 bases between. In DNA, the CDR3 is TGCGCCAGCAGCCAGGTGGGGTCGGGGGGCGAACAGTTCTTC. Translated: CASSQVGSGGEQFF.

The chain is built from TRBV4-1 and TRBJ1-1, with D perhaps matching TRBD1 (6 bases). This CDR3 is built from 16 residues. The V and J ends lost 4 bases and 4 bases respectively, with 19 bases between them. Germline values: CDR1 MGHRA, CDR2 YSYEKL. CDR3 sequence: CASSPVRVGASTEAFF. In DNA form, the CDR3 reads TGCGCCAGCAGCCCCGTTCGTGTGGGGGCGAGCACTGAAGCTTTCTTT.

The chain carries TRBV9 and TRBJ2-3; 7 nucleotides align to TRBD2. Germline CDR1 SGDLS, CDR2 YYNGEE. Germline trimming cut 4 bases from V and 9 bases from J; bases unmatched to any gene: 8. The CDR3 has 13 amino acids. The CDR3 region is CASSTDSGGTQYF. As DNA, the CDR3 is TGTGCCAGCAGCACCGATTCGGGGGGAACGCAGTATTTT.

In its sample, this clone was seen a few times. V is TRBV19 and J is TRBJ1-1; D not certain. Deletions cut 8 bases from V and 5 bases from J, with 9 bases between. Per the germline V gene, CDR1 is LNHDA and CDR2 is SQIVND (reference sequence). CDR3 size: 11 residues. The CDR3 DNA is TGTGCCAGTGAAGGCGGTACTGAAGCTTTCTTT. Residues: CASEGGTEAFF.

The V and J genes are TRBV6-4 and TRBJ1-5; tentative D call: TRBD1 (6 bases). The CDR3 sequence is 15 residues long. The germline V and J ends were trimmed by 2 bases and 6 bases, with 14 bases remaining between them. The germline gives CDR1 MRHNA, CDR2 SNTAGT. The DNA of the CDR3 is TGTGCCAGCAGTGACCTTGGGGGGGCTGGTCAGCCCCAGCATTTT. It encodes CASSDLGGAGQPQHF.

The rearrangement joins TRBV28 to TRBJ2-1, with 10 bases aligning to TRBD2. J gave up 5 bases and V 2 bases, and 6 bases lay outside the gene matches. The germline gives CDR1 MDHEN, CDR2 SYDVKM. The CDR3 contains 16 residues. In DNA form, the CDR3 reads TGTGCCAGCAGTTTAATTCTAGCGGGAGTGGACAATGAGCAGTTCTTC. This codes for CASSLILAGVDNEQFF. The variable domain in full, completed from reference TRBV28 and TRBJ2-1, reads DVKVTQSSRYLVKRTGEKVFLECVQDMDHENMFWYRQDPGLGLRLIYFSYDVKMKEKGDIPEGYSVSREKKERFSLILESASTNQTSMYLCASSLILAGVDNEQFFGPGTRLTVL.

This chain links TRBV7-7 with TRBJ2-3, with TRBD1 as a possible D gene (5 bases). CDR1 is SSHAT, CDR2 FNYEAQ, per germline (reference sequence). V gave up 3 bases and J gave up 2 bases, with 12 bases separating them. The CDR3 totals 15 residues. Here the CDR3 reads CASSFGLRDTDTQYF. The DNA of the CDR3 is TGTGCCAGCAGCTTCGGGCTCAGGGACACAGATACGCAGTATTTT.

This chain links TRBV5-1 with TRBJ2-7; 10 bases line up with TRBD1. The V segment lost 4 bases and the J segment 6 bases; nucleotides outside the gene matches: 10. Germline loops: CDR1 SGHRS, CDR2 YFSETQ. The CDR3 length is 15 residues. The CDR3 DNA sequence: TGCGCCAGCAGCCCTAGTACCGGGACAGGGGTCGAGCAGTACTTC. Translation: CASSPSTGTGVEQYF. Full variable domain (outside the CDR3, taken from reference TRBV5-1 and TRBJ2-7): KAGVTQTPRYLIKTRGQQVTLSCSPISGHRSVSWYQQTPGQGLQFLFEYFSETQRNKGNFPGRFSGRQFSNSRSEMNVSTLELGDSALYLCASSPSTGTGVEQYFGPGTRLTVT.